Described below is a single TCR beta chain sequence and its context. Germline V CDR1 and CDR2: DFQATT, SNEGSKA (reference sequence). The V gene lost 0 bases and the J gene lost 4 bases, with 22 bases spanning the gap. The CDR3 runs 17 residues. The record originates from a study of human T cells and chemical hapten exposure. One entry per CDR3 protein results from TCRdb running MiXCR on the RACE reads. The sample has 25,000 to 35,000 distinct CDR3 sequences, 5% to 6.5% seen once; the top ten hold roughly 5.9%. Stated time point: patch test 3, about 24 weeks after DPC sensitization. This sample's treatment: therapeutic diphenylcyclopropenone sensitization with weekly scalp DPC.

This sequence joins TRBV20-1 and TRBJ2-7; tentative D call: TRBD1 (6 bases). The sequence was collected from a man aged 25-40 years with alopecia areata. Some clones in this sample may be carry-over from other donors' samples. The source material was whole blood, sampled in connection with sensitization to the hapten diphenylcyclopropenone (DPC). The CDR3 DNA follows: TGCAGTGCTAGAGATCGGGTGCGTGGAACAGGGCAATACGAGCAGTACTTC. As protein: CSARDRVRGTGQYEQYF.